The clone carrying this T cell receptor (beta chain) has just a few counts. Its antigen is undetermined. The data were taken from a study of radiation and T cells in renal cell carcinoma. As to treatment: 15 Gy SBRT to primary tumor, nephrectomy 4 weeks later. Nephrectomy followed 15 Gy stereotactic body radiation by 4 weeks. General study points: In blood, top tumor clones expanded by 2 weeks, shrinking by 4.

Generated by immunoSEQ multiplex PCR, the TCRdb table keeps only in-frame clones and is missing some. The sample has 10,000 to 15,000 clones; roughly a third are singletons. Germline lookup yields CDR1 SNHLY and CDR2 FYNNEI. The CDR3 covers 14 residues. V was trimmed by 3 bases and J by 3 bases, leaving 9 bases between them. The chain has TRBV2 and TRBJ1-3; D not resolved. The sequencing here drew on tumor tissue, taken from a patient whose treatment included radiotherapy and nephrectomy. The sequence derives from a man in his sixties with renal cell carcinoma. The CDR3 DNA reads TGTGCCAGCAGTGAGCGGGATTTTGGAAACACCATATATTTT. Its protein is CASSERDFGNTIYF.